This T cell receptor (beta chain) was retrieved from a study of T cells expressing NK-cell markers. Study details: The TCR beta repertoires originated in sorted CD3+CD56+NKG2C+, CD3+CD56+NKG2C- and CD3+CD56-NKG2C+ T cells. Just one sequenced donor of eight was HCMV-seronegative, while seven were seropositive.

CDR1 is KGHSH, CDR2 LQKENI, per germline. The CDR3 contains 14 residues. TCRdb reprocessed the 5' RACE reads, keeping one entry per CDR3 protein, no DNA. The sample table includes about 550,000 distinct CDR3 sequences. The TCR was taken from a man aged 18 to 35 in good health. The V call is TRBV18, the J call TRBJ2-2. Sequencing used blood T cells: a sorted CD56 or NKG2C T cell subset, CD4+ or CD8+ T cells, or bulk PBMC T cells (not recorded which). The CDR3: CASPNQRGAGELFF.